This entry is about one T cell receptor beta chain. Its target antigen remains unknown. Per-nucleotide qualities are absent, and no much larger clonotype sits a single base away. The library was built by means of the immunoSEQ multiplex PCR assay. For the multiplex PCR, a mixture combining 60 forward primers for TCR Vbeta segments and 13 reverse primers for TCR Jbeta segments was used. The CDR3 region of rearranged TCR beta genes was amplified from genomic DNA by a multiplex PCR assay. Amplified TCR beta libraries were sequenced as 87-base-pair reads on the Illumina HiSeq System. The study's own analysis went as follows. A later analysis tallied about 77 million unique TCR beta chains across the 640 or so repertoires, and approximately 11 million of those chains were shared by two or more donors. Raw reads were error-corrected and collapsed into unique sequences with a nearest-neighbor algorithm that merged closely related sequences to remove PCR and sequencing errors. V, D and J gene segments were assigned by aligning CDR3 sequences to IMGT reference sequences. Each retained sequence needed at least a six-nucleotide match to both a V gene segment and a J gene segment. A rearrangement was called productive if the CDR3 had no stop codons and remained in frame with V and J, and every other rearrangement was called non-productive. CDR3 was defined according to IMGT convention as the region running from the second conserved V-encoded cysteine to the conserved J-encoded phenylalanine. In an earlier analysis of roughly 580 of the donors, sequences lacking an unambiguous match to a single V gene segment were excluded. An earlier analysis of roughly 590 of the donors called V segments functional above 56.7% productive rearrangements and segregating when the between-donor standard deviation exceeded 5%. To diagnose cytomegalovirus status from the catalog of TCR beta chain sequences, a statistical classification framework was built. In a later analysis, TCR nucleotide sequences were compared against IMGT/GENE-DB human TR gene sequences so that V and J genes could be assigned. In a later analysis, CDR3 sequences and most-parsimonious VDJ recombination scenarios were assigned using the TCRdist pipeline. In a later analysis, each TCR beta chain was defined by its CDR3 amino acid sequence together with its V-gene family, and reads without a unique V-gene family were excluded. To address suspected cross-contamination and a sequencing artifact, a later analysis removed approximately 590 highly shared, low-generation-probability nucleotide sequences. A later analysis calculated a clonal expansion index for each public chain from normalized within-repertoire ranks of inferred template counts. In a later analysis, generation probabilities were computed with a VDJ recombination model fitted to out-of-frame rearrangements, and the resulting probabilities were checked against IGoR. In a later analysis, TCR-TCR, TCR-HLA and TCR-CMV co-occurrence was scored with hypergeometric tests, and a repertoire-size bias correction was applied to TCR pairs. In a later analysis, false discovery rates were estimated by permuting HLA or CMV assignments 20 times. In a later analysis, co-occurring TCRs were grouped with DBSCAN, and TCRdist sequence similarity was added when clustering was performed within HLA-allele-positive subsets. Co-occurrence clustering excluded repertoires with fewer than 30,000 or more than 120,000 public chains, plus five with anomalous nucleotide sharing. The table was pulled from immuneACCESS by TCRdb, which kept in-frame rearrangements only. Such tables lose some clones; where checked, under half of the loss comes from unresolved V genes, and the rest has no known cause. That table is the source of V, J and clone size, and D and trimming were worked out from the DNA. This sample is represented by 100,000 to 150,000 clones; approximately 81% of them were singletons. The ten largest clones add up to approximately 4% of the sample.

The data were obtained in a study of cytomegalovirus exposure and HLA in healthy donors (dated by TCRdb to about 2017). About the full investigation: In an earlier analysis of fewer than 750 of the donors, approximately 260 Gb of sequence data and 90 million to 120 million unique TCR beta sequences from about 179 million T cells were reported. The genetic ancestry cluster associated with self-reported Caucasian donors included 81% of the 398 genotyped donors. The study aimed to test whether cataloging public T cell receptors could reveal signatures of past pathogen exposure. A later genetic analysis used genome-wide SNP genotypes for about 60% of the roughly 670 donors, treating that subset as a discovery cohort. A later analysis re-analyzed previously published TCR beta repertoires from about 730 donors and added high-resolution HLA genotyping to study TCR occurrence patterns. To predict cytomegalovirus infection status, the study brought together high-throughput TCR immunosequencing, statistical association of individual TCRs with disease status, and machine learning. HLA typing included class I and class II loci at four-digit resolution. Across roughly 420 genotyped donors of the cohort, an average of approximately 220,000 unique TCR beta nucleotide sequences per donor were sequenced, and roughly 20% of those sequences were non-productive. The T cell repertoires of 670 or so subjects were profiled by immunosequencing and related to cytomegalovirus serostatus. A separate validation cohort of roughly 130 different subjects was used in addition to the roughly 670-subject first cohort. An early release covering approximately 600 HLA-typed donors comprised about 300 gigabases of sequencing data and 65 million to 100 million unique TCR sequences. The number of typed donors differed by locus: about 620-640 for A, B, C, DRB1 and DQB1; about 520 for DQA1; about 600 for DPA1; and some 450 for DPB1. Rather than drawing on any new phenotypic data, the later analysis identified candidate immune exposures from TCR beta sequences and the way those sequences occurred across donors. All discovery cohort repertoires had been generated on a single sequencing platform. Donor age, sex, ethnicity and CMV serostatus were compiled together with the repertoire data. To decide whether each TCR beta V gene segment behaved as functional or pseudogenic, an earlier analysis of approximately 620 of the donors relied on high-throughput TCR beta sequencing. Because of strong linkage in the cohort, five DR-DQ haplotypes were treated as single units for association and clustering. Findings and caveats that apply to the study as a whole: Cytomegalovirus status was reported to be diagnosed by the classifier with high specificity and sensitivity in both the original and validation cohorts. Because some donors lacked HLA typing at each locus, the association tests relied only on the typed subset. In a later genetic analysis, a missense DCLRE1C variant was associated with V-gene and J-gene trimming of TCR beta chains, and the association was replicated in an independent cohort. In the study, about 150 TCR beta chains were listed as associated with cytomegalovirus. In a later analysis, HLA-associated TCR beta chains were found to be more clonally expanded and to have lower generation probabilities than equally common non-associated chains. In a later genetic analysis, fewer N-insertions in productive TCRs were reported among donors in an Asian-associated ancestry cluster than the approximately 710-donor mean. A further reported finding was that TCR beta sequences accurately predicted the HLA-A and HLA-B alleles for most subjects in the first cohort. The authors suggested that the approach could potentially be extended to other disease states and immunological phenotypes. Broadly in line with IMGT annotations, most TCR beta V segments showed up in productive rearrangements about 87% or about 30% of the time in an earlier analysis of about 500 of the donors. Most CMV-associated TCR beta chains appeared to be HLA-restricted in a later analysis, and the HLA associations seemed to be driven largely by CMV exposure. According to a later analysis, parvovirus B19, influenza, CMV and Epstein-Barr virus appeared linked to several top co-occurrence clusters. Correlated functional status among segregating V segments might reflect linkage disequilibrium, but an unknown experimental factor could not be ruled out. CMV serostatus was the only immune exposure information available for the cohort. This cohort had only TCR beta chains sequenced, and the lack of alpha or paired-chain data limited which features could be detected. In a later analysis, some 17,000 TCR beta sequences were associated with specific HLA alleles at a false discovery rate of 0.05. A cluster of highly shared sequence variants was judged likely to be a technical artifact of the sequencing pipeline. Because counts were too low, about 15 rarely observed V segments, including chromosome 9 orphons, were left out of the earlier analysis of about 620 of the donors. In vitro tests confirmed that three of the cytomegalovirus-associated TCR beta chains recognize cytomegalovirus antigens. In a later analysis, the rate of TCR association differed among HLA loci, with DRB1 alleles having the most associated TCRs and HLA-C alleles having the fewest. Most TCR sequences were seen in very few donors, while some public TCRs were found in many individuals. Strong co-occurrence of HLA alleles, especially DR and DQ, made assigning TCR associations to individual alleles difficult. Some IMGT-functional V segments, including TRBV6-2 and TRBV6-3, could not be told apart with the 87-base-pair reads, so those segments were excluded. The presence/absence analyses assumed that sequencing depth was roughly uniform across donors, and that assumption may not be true.

The cohort consisted of hundreds of healthy bone marrow donors. All cohort members were sampled while nominally healthy, although unrecorded immune exposures were likely present. The donor was CMV seropositive and belonged to the group of a few hundred seropositive cohort members. Each donor provided a peripheral blood sample, and peripheral blood mononuclear cells were used for TCR beta sequencing. Genomic DNA was extracted from the blood cell samples with the Qiagen DNeasy Blood Extraction Kit. Compared with germline, V lacks 3 bases and J lacks 4 bases; bases without a gene match: 5. The CDR3 sequence holds 14 residues, the cysteine and phenylalanine included. The sequence is cut down to CDR3 DNA, 42 bases in frame from base 1. CDR1 and CDR2 were assigned from the germline V gene as SGHDT and YYEEEE.

The V and J genes are TRBV5-6 and TRBJ2-3, with 7 bases aligning to TRBD2. Sequences were obtained from PBMCs. The sequence derives from a man younger than 35 in good health and CMV-seropositive. The nucleotides read TGTGCCAGCAGCTCGGGGGGACCTCCAGATACGCAGTATTTT. It translates to CASSSGGPPDTQYF.